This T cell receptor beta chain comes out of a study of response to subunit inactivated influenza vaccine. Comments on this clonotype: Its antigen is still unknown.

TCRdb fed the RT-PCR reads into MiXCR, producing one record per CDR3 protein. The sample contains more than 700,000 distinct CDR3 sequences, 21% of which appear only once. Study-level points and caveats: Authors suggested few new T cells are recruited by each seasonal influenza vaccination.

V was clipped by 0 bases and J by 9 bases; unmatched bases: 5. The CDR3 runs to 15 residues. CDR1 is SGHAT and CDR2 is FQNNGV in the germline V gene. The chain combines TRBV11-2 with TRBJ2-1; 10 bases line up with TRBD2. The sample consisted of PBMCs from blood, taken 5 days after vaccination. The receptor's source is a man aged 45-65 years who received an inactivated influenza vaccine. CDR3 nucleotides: TGTGCCAGCAGCTTAGAAAGCGGGGGGGCCGCTGAGCAGTTCTTC. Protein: CASSLESGGAAEQFF.